This TCR beta chain was recorded in a study of T cells expressing NK-cell markers (dated by TCRdb to 2018 to 2021). At the level of the whole study: About 8 donors provided sorted CD3+CD56+NKG2C+, CD3+CD56+NKG2C- and CD3+CD56-NKG2C+ T-cell subsets, whose TCR beta-chain repertoires were profiled. Among the eight sequenced donors, seven were HCMV-seropositive and one was HCMV-seronegative. All eight donors whose samples were sequenced were randomly selected healthy volunteers, three of them men and five women. Illumina HiSeq 2000/2500, MiSeq or NextSeq was used to sequence libraries as 2 x 150 bp reads. Study-wide conclusions, independent of this receptor: It remained unclear whether the expanded NKG2C-expressing T cell clones were specific for HCMV antigens. In more than five donors, the dominant CD3+CD56+NKG2C+ clonotypes ranked among the top 10 CD8+ clonotypes, making up roughly 1.0-7.0% of CD8+ T cells. Those dominant clonotypes were again the most abundant among CD3+CD56-NKG2C+ cells in a few donors, at about 25-60.1%.

HCMV-specific IgG was detected in serum with a commercial ELISA kit to determine HCMV serostatus. Peripheral blood mononuclear cells were isolated from blood by Ficoll density gradient centrifugation. The instrument given in TCRdb is Illumina HiSeq 2000. TCR beta cDNA libraries were prepared using 5'RACE template switching, which introduced a universal primer site and unique molecular identifiers. Priming for cDNA synthesis came from the TCR beta constant segment, and two successive PCR amplification steps followed. The authors' pipeline ran thus. MIGEC handled demultiplexing of the reads and grouping by UMI, while MiTCR was used to assemble and quantify clonotypes. Only TCR cDNA sequences supported by at least two reads were kept to exclude erroneous sequences. The tcR package was used for downstream repertoire analysis, and clonotypes were matched across fractions by CDR3 nucleotide sequence plus V segment. VDJmatch was used to annotate antigen specificity against VDJdb, with one amino acid substitution allowed in CDR3. Following reprocessing of the reads by TCRdb, the data hold one row per CDR3 protein sequence and no DNA is available. TCRdb's processing, not the authors' own work, is the source of the V and J calls. Per the sample table, the count is some 280,000 distinct CDR3 sequences. In total, the top ten clones hold about 0.39% of the sample.

Turning to this clonotype: There is no known antigen for this receptor.

The TCR comes from a man aged 18 to 30 in good health. Donor details come from another sample of the same person, matched by shared clones. Sequencing was performed on blood T cells: a sorted CD56 or NKG2C T cell subset, CD4+ or CD8+ T cells, or bulk PBMC T cells (not recorded which).

The CDR3 is CSAARGGYEQYF. The rearrangement combines TRBV20-1 with TRBJ2-7. According to the germline V gene (reference sequence), CDR1 reads DFQATT and CDR2 reads SNEGSKA. The CDR3, cysteine through phenylalanine, is 12 amino acids long. No nucleotide data were recorded.